Listed below are T cell receptor beta chains from one sample, sequenced in a study of TIL therapy for anti-PD-1-resistant metastatic lung cancer. The protocol was immunoSEQ multiplex PCR, while the TCRdb copy is restricted to in-frame clones and leaves out a portion. The table has 35,000 to 55,000 clones, roughly 85% seen once. The sequences come from blood, collected at baseline. Every receptor here comes from a man between 65 and 85 years old with non-small cell lung cancer. CDR3s leave out the opening cysteine and the closing phenylalanine or tryptophan. Some rows have no size entry. The others give once, few or many, or a class for an expanded clone.

v_gene	abundance	j_gene	CDR3aa
TRBV2	.	TRBJ1-3	ASIDGLGGNTIY
TRBV7-2	.	TRBJ2-3	ASSLQPSGSTDTQY
TRBV6-6	.	TRBJ1-1	ASIPRDSIMNTEAF
TRBV6-1	.	TRBJ2-7	ASSEISGAYEQY
TRBV29-1	.	TRBJ2-3	SVAPQGTDTQY
TRBV7-2	.	TRBJ1-2	ASSLVGTGVSYGYT
TRBV7-2	few	TRBJ2-5	ASSLGWRQLQETQY
TRBV4-1	.	TRBJ2-1	ASSQDKGTNTYNEQF
TRBV7-3	few	TRBJ2-7	ASPYYEQY
TRBV7-2	.	TRBJ2-1	ASSTRTSEIYYNEQF